The 17 T cell receptor beta chains listed next were all sequenced from one sample in a study of T-cell memory formation after mild COVID-19. TCRdb fed the 5' RACE reads into MiXCR, producing one record per CDR3 protein. The table lists nearly 40,000 distinct CDR3 sequences, about 6.1% of them singletons, with 0.65% to 0.9% in the top ten. Sequencing was done on a sample of PBMCs or a T cell subset sorted from them (not recorded which). All receptors derive from an adult who had mild COVID-19 (a few samples of this study predate the infection). Cell type and time point are not known.

This chain uses TRBV6-5 with TRBJ1-1; unclear D gene. Per the germline V gene, CDR1 is MNHEY and CDR2 is SVGAGI. The V end lost 9 bases, the J end lost 2 bases, and 13 bases lay between the germline ends. This CDR3 has 13 residues. Written as DNA, the CDR3 is TGTGCCAGTAGGTCCCCCGTAAACACTGAAGCTTTCTTT. It is translated as CASRSPVNTEAFF.

The chain links TRBV12-3 or TRBV12-4 to TRBJ2-2, with 8 bases fitting TRBD1. With V trimmed by 8 bases and J by 2 bases, 7 bases remained unmatched. The CDR3 sequence is 15 residues long. The CDR3 reads CASAPGQANTGELFF. The CDR3, as DNA: TGTGCCAGCGCCCCGGGACAGGCAAACACCGGGGAGCTGTTTTTT.

By sample fraction, this clonotype is medium-sized. This chain uses TRBV11-2 with TRBJ2-1; TRBD2 aligns across 7 bases. V shed 1 base, J shed 2 bases, and the junction held 5 bases outside the gene matches. In germline, CDR1 is SGHAT, CDR2 FQNNGV. The CDR3 contains 16 residues. In nucleotides, the CDR3 is TGTGCCAGCAGCTTAGTGGGCGGGGGAACCTACAATGAGCAGTTCTTC. Translating it yields CASSLVGGGTYNEQFF.

This clonotype showed up many times. The V gene is TRBV5-1, the J gene TRBJ1-1, with a tentative D call TRBD1 (5 bases). Germline-derived CDR1 and CDR2 are SGHRS and YFSETQ. This CDR3 is 15 amino acids long. Trimming removed 7 bases at V and 1 base at J, with 17 bases between. CDR3 bases: TGCGCCAGCGGTGCGGGAGCAGGGAGGAACACTGAAGCTTTCTTT. It translates to CASGAGAGRNTEAFF. The full variable domain, in which reference TRBV5-1 and TRBJ1-1 provide the parts outside the CDR3, is KAGVTQTPRYLIKTRGQQVTLSCSPISGHRSVSWYQQTPGQGLQFLFEYFSETQRNKGNFPGRFSGRQFSNSRSEMNVSTLELGDSALYLCASGAGAGRNTEAFFGQGTRLTVV.

This clonotype has just a few counts. V gene TRBV18 combines with J gene TRBJ1-2; TRBD1 might be the D (5 bases). The V gene's germline CDR1 is KGHSH and CDR2 LQKENI. V lost 0 bases and J lost 0, with 11 bases in between. CDR3 length: 16 residues. The CDR3 region is CASSPPTGGSNYGYTF. CDR3 bases: TGTGCCAGCTCACCACCAACCGGGGGGTCTAACTATGGCTACACCTTC. Combining the CDR3 with reference TRBV18 and TRBJ1-2 gives the whole variable domain NAGVMQNPRHLVRRRGQEARLRCSPMKGHSHVYWYRQLPEEGLKFMVYLQKENIIDESGMPKERFSAEFPKEGPSILRIQQVVRGDSAAYFCASSPPTGGSNYGYTFGSGTRLTVV.

V is TRBV29-1 and J is TRBJ2-1; 12 bases agree with TRBD2. CDR3 size: 16 residues. The V and J ends lost 5 bases and 5 bases, in that order; junction bases with no gene match: 10. Germline loops: CDR1 SQVTM, CDR2 ANQGSEA. CDR3 sequence (DNA): TGCAGCGTTCAGGCGACTAGCGGGAGTTTAAACAATGAGCAGTTCTTC. Encoded protein: CSVQATSGSLNNEQFF.

For this clonotype: The CDR3 carries no conserved terminal phenylalanine or tryptophan, so it likely arises from a read error. The limits of the CDR3 on the DNA are not certain, so only TCRdb's listed CDR3 is given. The chain carries TRBV9 and TRBJ1-2. The CDR3 extends over 14 residues, inclusive of both ends. Germline V gene sequence: CDR1 SGDLS, CDR2 YYNGEE. The CDR3 spells CASSKRQLTMATSS.

This clonotype was picked up many times. This chain connects TRBV5-6 to TRBJ2-1; 9 bases map to TRBD2. The germline V gene encodes CDR1 SGHDT and CDR2 YYEEEE. Unmatched junction bases numbered 9, after V lost 3 bases and J lost 11 bases. This CDR3 spans 14 amino acids. As DNA, the CDR3 is TGTGCCAGCAGCTCGGTGGGGACTAGCAAAAAGCAGTTCTTC. It is translated as CASSSVGTSKKQFF.

This chain uses TRBV12-3 or TRBV12-4 with TRBJ2-7, with D perhaps matching TRBD1 or TRBD2 (6 bases each). V was trimmed by 6 bases and J by 5 bases, leaving 11 bases between them. This CDR3 has 12 amino acids. In DNA form, the CDR3 reads TGTGCCAGCAGACAGGGACTGGACGAGCAGTACTTC. This codes for CASRQGLDEQYF.

This clonotype occurred a few times. This rearrangement joins TRBV6-4 to TRBJ2-3; 9 nucleotides match TRBD2. CDR3 length: 13 amino acids. Germline V lookup: CDR1 MRHNA, CDR2 SNTAGT. The V segment lost 8 bases and the J segment 5 bases; nucleotides outside the gene matches: 5. The CDR3: CASGGGDRDTQYF. Here the CDR3 DNA reads TGTGCCAGCGGCGGGGGGGACCGAGATACGCAGTATTTT.

This clonotype is medium-sized. The genes are TRBV11-2 and TRBJ2-7, with 9 nucleotides matching TRBD1. The trim removed 4 bases at V and 2 bases at J, leaving 3 bases unmatched. The CDR3 is 14 residues long. The germline CDR1 and CDR2 sequences are SGHAT and FQNNGV. CDR3 loop: CASSSGQGTYEQYF. The CDR3 DNA is TGTGCCAGCAGCTCGGGACAGGGTACCTACGAGCAGTACTTC.

The rearrangement joins TRBV7-9 to TRBJ1-3; 7 bases fit TRBD1. The germline V gene has CDR1 SEHNR and CDR2 FQNEAQ (reference sequence). The CDR3 loop spans 14 amino acids. With 5 bases clipped from V and 2 bases from J, the junction kept 3 bases outside the gene matches. DNA for the CDR3: TGTGCCAGCAGCCTTGGGACAGCTGGAAACACCATATATTTT. Protein product: CASSLGTAGNTIYF.

The chain is built from TRBV30 and TRBJ2-1; TRBD1 or TRBD2 may be the D gene (6 bases each). This CDR3 has 14 amino acids. V dropped 2 bases and J dropped 8 bases, with 16 bases sitting between them. Germline CDR1 GTSNPN, CDR2 SVGIG (reference sequence). The CDR3 DNA follows: TGTGCCTGGAGTACCGACTGGGGGGCTTATGAGCAGTTCTTC. This sequence encodes CAWSTDWGAYEQFF.

This clonotype was detected ten times or more. The CDR3 loop reads CASSSQGAGANVLTF. The CDR3 nucleotides are TGTGCCAGCAGCTCCCAGGGTGCTGGGGCCAACGTCCTGACTTTC. The chain links TRBV9 to TRBJ2-6; D might be TRBD1 (5 bases). This CDR3 spans 15 amino acids. V lost 4 bases and J lost 2, with 10 bases in between. The germline CDR1 and CDR2 sequences are SGDLS and YYNGEE.

This clonotype has a handful of counts. The chain recombines TRBV7-9 with TRBJ1-1, with a tentative D call TRBD1 (6 bases). CDR1 is SEHNR, CDR2 FQNEAQ, per germline (reference sequence). The CDR3 runs 15 residues. Trimming pared 1 base from V and 4 bases from J, leaving 13 bases between. The CDR3 loop is CASSLDGVGGTEAFF. The CDR3 DNA reads TGTGCCAGCAGCTTAGACGGGGTAGGGGGCACTGAAGCTTTCTTT.

The V and J genes are TRBV5-1 and TRBJ2-1; 10 bases agree with TRBD2. CDR1 is SGHRS, CDR2 YFSETQ, per germline. Trimming took 0 bases from V and 7 from J; bases not matched to a gene: 4. The CDR3 runs to 15 residues. CDR3 protein: CASSLELAGDNEQFF. Written as DNA, the CDR3 is TGCGCCAGCAGCTTGGAGCTAGCGGGAGATAATGAGCAGTTCTTC.

In DNA, the CDR3 is TGTGCCAGCAGCGCGAGCCTGGGTACGCAGTATTTT. This translates into CASSASLGTQYF. This chain links TRBV6-5 with TRBJ2-3; D is ambiguous. The CDR3 has 12 amino acids. V lost 6 bases to trimming and J lost 8 bases, with 12 bases between them. CDR1 and CDR2 from the germline V gene are MNHEY and SVGAGI.